The table lists the clone carrying this TCR beta chain with a few counts. The antigen is undetermined. The sample comes from a study of beta chain features in type 1 diabetes. Study-wide results and caveats: In every one of the four CD4+ subsets, TCRB CDR3s were moderately but significantly shorter in Type 1 diabetes patients.

Expressed TCRB transcripts got sequenced, as all isolated RNA was reverse transcribed. Profiling relied on immunoSEQ multiplex PCR, and the TCRdb table lists in-frame clones only, not all of them. The table lists about 350,000 clones, roughly a fifth of them singletons. V was shortened by 3 bases and J by 9 bases, with 17 bases between the two germline ends. The CDR3 loop spans 14 amino acids. The germline V gene has CDR1 KGHSH and CDR2 LQKENI. The chain combines TRBV18 with TRBJ1-2; tentative D call: TRBD1 (5 bases). This TCR was sampled from a woman between 18 and 29 years old in good health. Specimen: naive CD4+ T cells from blood. The CDR3 coding sequence is TGTGCCAGCTCACCGGGGCAGGGAACTAAGAGCTACACCTTC. Protein: CASSPGQGTKSYTF.